This entry lists 29 T cell receptor beta chains sequenced from one sample in a study of spatial heterogeneity in lung cancer. Regarding the study as a whole: Tumor mutation counts were tracked by expanded intratumoral alpha and beta TCR counts.

MiXCR, applied by TCRdb to the 5' RACE reads, yields one record per CDR3 protein. The sample includes fewer than 6,000 distinct CDR3 sequences, about 5.3% of them seen just once. Time point denoted: sample taken at primary tumor resection. The antigens these receptors bind are not known. Sequenced here: lung tumor tissue, sampled at surgery. All receptors come from a male donor with early-stage non-small cell lung cancer.

This clonotype ranks as medium-sized. The chain recombines TRBV5-1 with TRBJ2-3; no clear D gene. This CDR3 region has 14 residues. Germline assignment: CDR1 SGHRS and CDR2 YFSETQ. V was clipped by 3 bases and J by 0 bases, with 8 bases between them. The DNA for the CDR3 is TGCGCCAGCAGCTCCGTTACTAGCACAGATACGCAGTATTTT. It codes for CASSSVTSTDTQYF.

This clonotype was detected many times. This chain uses TRBV29-1 with TRBJ2-3, with D possibly being TRBD2 (5 bases). Germline V gene sequence: CDR1 SQVTM, CDR2 ANQGSEA. The CDR3 is 16 residues long. Trimming removed 4 bases from V and 3 bases from J, with 20 bases in between. In nucleotides, the CDR3 is TGCAGCGTTGTCGGGGTGGTCGGGTGGGTTACAGATACGCAGTATTTT. Its protein product is CSVVGVVGWVTDTQYF.

Judged by abundance, this clonotype is medium-sized. V gene TRBV20-1 combines with J gene TRBJ1-5, with 8 nucleotides matching TRBD1. The CDR3 covers 14 residues. The ends lost 5 bases at V and 3 bases at J; junction bases unmatched: 6. CDR1 and CDR2 (germline): DFQATT, SNEGSKA (reference sequence). CDR3 sequence: CSAWTGHDNQPQHF. For the CDR3, the DNA is TGCAGTGCTTGGACAGGGCACGACAATCAGCCCCAGCATTTT.

By share of the sample, this clonotype is medium-sized (0.01 to 0.1%). The gene calls are TRBV7-9 and TRBJ2-3; D unresolved. CDR3 length: 13 amino acids. Germline V gene lookup returns CDR1 SEHNR and CDR2 FQNEAQ (reference sequence). V was shortened by 8 bases and J by 3 bases, with 12 bases between the two germline ends. CDR3 amino acids: CASGQKSTDTQYF. CDR3 bases: TGTGCCAGCGGTCAAAAATCTACAGATACGCAGTATTTT.

This clonotype was observed at least ten times. This sequence joins TRBV20-1 and TRBJ2-5; 10 positions agree with TRBD2. This CDR3 contains 17 residues. CDR1 and CDR2 from the germline V gene are DFQATT and SNEGSKA (reference sequence). Trimming removed 8 bases from V and 8 bases from J; junction bases left unmatched: 23. The CDR3 spells CSTEGFLAGASGVTQYF. The CDR3 region has the DNA TGCAGTACCGAGGGGTTCCTAGCGGGGGCCTCCGGGGTAACCCAGTACTTC.

There are many counts of this clonotype. The chain has TRBV2 and TRBJ2-3; TRBD2 matches at 12 bases. The CDR3 loop spans 15 amino acids. Germline CDR1 reads SNHLY; CDR2 reads FYNNEI. Trimming removed 6 bases from V and 1 base from J; junction bases left unmatched: 2. The CDR3 DNA reads TGTGCCAGCAGCAGACTAGCGGGGGGCACAGATACGCAGTATTTT. Its translation is CASSRLAGGTDTQYF.

This clonotype was seen ten or more times. This chain connects TRBV27 to TRBJ1-1; D is uncertain. Germline loops: CDR1 MNHEY, CDR2 SMNVEV (reference sequence). CDR3 length: 13 amino acids. Trimming cost V 3 bases and J 8 bases, with 13 bases left between them. The CDR3 DNA follows: TGTGCCAGCAGTTTGTCTCCGGGCTCCGAAGCTTTCTTT. It yields the protein CASSLSPGSEAFF.

This clonotype was recorded many times. The rearrangement joins TRBV20-1 to TRBJ2-5; tentatively, D is TRBD2 (5 bases). The CDR3 spans 13 residues. The V gene lost 4 bases and the J gene lost 5 bases, with 14 bases spanning the gap. Germline CDR1 and CDR2: DFQATT and SNEGSKA (reference sequence). The chain's CDR3 is CSAIESGVETQYF. In DNA form, the CDR3 reads TGCAGTGCTATAGAGAGCGGAGTCGAGACCCAGTACTTC.

This clonotype was observed many times. The gene calls are TRBV7-6 and TRBJ1-4; the D is unclear. Trimming took off 4 bases at V and 7 bases at J, with 10 bases between the two ends. This CDR3 comprises 13 residues. In germline, CDR1 is SGHVS, CDR2 FNYEAQ. CDR3 DNA sequence: TGTGCCAGCAGCTCCGGGAACCTTGAAAAACTGTTTTTT. Protein sequence: CASSSGNLEKLFF.

This clonotype showed up just a few times. The J gene is TRBJ1-1, the V gene TRBV4-1; no clear D gene. This CDR3 is built from 13 residues. Trimming removed 4 bases at V and 1 base at J, with 7 bases between. The germline gives CDR1 MGHRA, CDR2 YSYEKL. The CDR3 spells CASSLPSNTEAFF. CDR3 in DNA: TGCGCCAGCAGCCTACCGTCGAACACTGAAGCTTTCTTT.

This clonotype was detected many times. The rearrangement joins TRBV6-1 to TRBJ2-7; D ambiguous. CDR3 length equals 14 residues. Germline V CDR1 and CDR2: MNHNS, SASEGT. V gave up 6 bases and J gave up 4 bases, with 16 bases separating them. CDR3 sequence: CASSLGLSTYEQYF. The CDR3 coding sequence is TGTGCCAGCAGCCTAGGGTTATCCACTTACGAGCAGTACTTC.

This clonotype was seen repeatedly, ten times or more. The rearrangement joins TRBV4-1 to TRBJ1-1, with D hard to call. The CDR3 spans 14 residues. Germline CDR1 MGHRA, CDR2 YSYEKL. Trimming pared 6 bases from V and 2 bases from J, leaving 13 bases between. The CDR3 region is CASRWGLSNTEAFF. In nucleotides, the CDR3 is TGCGCCAGCAGATGGGGTTTATCTAACACTGAAGCTTTCTTT.

Many counts were recorded for this clonotype. CDR3 amino acids: CASSLDRAGQYEQYF. As DNA, the CDR3 is TGTGCCAGCAGCTTAGACAGGGCAGGTCAGTACGAGCAGTACTTC. V gene TRBV7-6 combines with J gene TRBJ2-7; maybe TRBD1 (6 bases). Looked up from germline, CDR1 is SGHVS and CDR2 is FNYEAQ. With 1 base removed from V and 4 bases from J, the gap between germline ends came to 14 bases. The CDR3 covers 15 residues.

This clonotype was seen ten or more times. The chain combines TRBV7-8 with TRBJ2-1; D may correspond to TRBD1 or TRBD2 (6 bases each). The CDR3 is made up of 16 amino acids. Germline V gene data show CDR1 as SGHVS and CDR2 as FQNEAQ. Trimming took 0 bases from V and 5 from J, leaving 14 bases between them. This CDR3 is CASSLAGGPPDNEQFF. In nucleotides, the CDR3 is TGTGCCAGCAGCTTAGCGGGGGGCCCGCCGGACAATGAGCAGTTCTTC.

This clonotype appeared many times. The rearrangement links TRBV9 to TRBJ2-1, with 7 nucleotides matching TRBD2. Trimming at V came to 1 base and at J to 8 bases, leaving 6 bases not matched to a gene. Germline CDR1 is SGDLS and CDR2 is YYNGEE. This CDR3 has 14 amino acids. The CDR3 sequence: CASSVLGLVDEQFF. CDR3 DNA sequence: TGTGCCAGCAGCGTACTAGGACTAGTAGATGAGCAGTTCTTC.

This clonotype was recorded many times. The chain carries TRBV14 and TRBJ2-1, with D hard to call. V dropped 3 bases and J dropped 5 bases, with 8 bases sitting between them. CDR3 length: 13 residues. The germline gives CDR1 SGHDN, CDR2 FVKESK. CDR3 sequence reads: CASSQRIHNEQFF. The CDR3 nucleotides are TGTGCCAGCAGCCAGAGAATCCACAATGAGCAGTTCTTC.

The sample holds a few counts of this clonotype. The rearrangement links TRBV29-1 to TRBJ2-5; 7 bases agree with TRBD2. CDR3 length: 13 residues. Trimming cost V 3 bases and J 7 bases; bases outside gene matches: 8. Germline CDR1 reads SQVTM; CDR2 reads ANQGSEA. Written as DNA, the CDR3 is TGCAGCGTTGAGGGCGGGGGTTCGGTGACCCAGTACTTC. It specifies CSVEGGGSVTQYF. The whole variable domain, filled in from reference TRBV29-1 and TRBJ2-5, reads SAVISQKPSRDICQRGTSLTIQCQVDSQVTMMFWYRQQPGQSLTLIATANQGSEATYESGFVIDKFPISRPNLTFSTLTVSNMSPEDSSIYLCSVEGGGSVTQYFGPGTRLLVL.

In its sample, this clonotype was seen many times. The chain joins TRBV9 to TRBJ2-2, with 8 bases identical to TRBD2. With V trimmed by 3 bases and J by 5 bases, 9 bases remained unmatched. The CDR3 is 16 amino acids. Germline lookup yields CDR1 SGDLS and CDR2 YYNGEE. In nucleotides, the CDR3 is TGTGCCAGCAGCGGACAGCGGGAGTTACGGACCGGGGAGCTGTTTTTT. This codes for CASSGQRELRTGELFF.

This clonotype is medium-sized within its sample. The chain has TRBV7-6 and TRBJ1-6; 12 bases agree with TRBD1. With V trimmed by 4 bases and J by 9 bases, 7 bases remained unmatched. This CDR3 has 16 residues. CDR1 is SGHVS, CDR2 FNYEAQ, per germline. The DNA for the CDR3 is TGTGCCAGCAGCTCGGGACAGGGGGCCTTTGTTTCACCCCTCCACTTT. Translation: CASSSGQGAFVSPLHF.

This clonotype was counted at least ten times. The V gene is TRBV5-1, the J gene TRBJ2-7, with TRBD1 matching over 7 bases. V lost 3 bases and J lost 5; bases outside the gene matches: 5. The CDR3 runs 13 residues. Germline values: CDR1 SGHRS, CDR2 YFSETQ. The CDR3 spells CASSSDRPDEQYF. Here the CDR3 DNA reads TGCGCCAGCAGCTCGGACAGGCCCGACGAGCAGTACTTC.

This clonotype was counted ten times or more. The rearrangement uses TRBV20-1 and TRBJ2-7; 8 positions match TRBD2. CDR1 is DFQATT, CDR2 SNEGSKA, per germline (reference sequence). V lost 3 bases to trimming and J lost 3 bases; unmatched junction nucleotides: 4. The CDR3 spans 13 residues. CDR3 loop: CSARVLAGYEQYF. The CDR3 DNA is TGCAGTGCTAGGGTTCTAGCGGGCTACGAGCAGTACTTC.

The sample holds many counts of this clonotype. The CDR3 DNA follows: TGTGCCACCAGGGGGCAGGCCGCCGATACGCAGTATTTT. Amino acids: CATRGQAADTQYF. The chain uses TRBV10-3 and TRBJ2-3; 8 bases line up with TRBD1. V was clipped by 10 bases and J by 6 bases; unmatched bases: 9. The CDR3 consists of 13 residues. From germline, CDR1 is ENHRY and CDR2 SYGVKD.

This clonotype was seen many times. The CDR3 here is CASSSAGGPGTQYF. CDR3 DNA: TGTGCCAGCAGCTCCGCGGGGGGCCCAGGGACCCAGTACTTC. This chain links TRBV11-2 with TRBJ2-5; 8 nucleotides match TRBD2. CDR3 size: 14 residues. In germline, CDR1 is SGHAT, CDR2 FQNNGV. J gave up 7 bases and V 4 bases, and 8 bases lay outside the gene matches.

This clonotype rates as medium-sized (0.01 to 0.1%). The rearrangement uses TRBV5-1 and TRBJ1-1; D gene unclear. This CDR3 spans 14 amino acids. CDR1 SGHRS and CDR2 YFSETQ come from the germline V gene. V lost 3 bases and J 6 bases, leaving 15 bases between the germline ends. CDR3 region: CASSSLRADSEAFF. CDR3 nucleotide sequence: TGCGCCAGCAGCTCTCTTAGGGCGGATTCTGAAGCTTTCTTT.

This clonotype was detected many times. V and J are TRBV5-1 and TRBJ1-1; TRBD1 aligns across 7 bases. CDR3 length equals 16 residues. J lost 4 bases, V lost 0 bases, and 9 bases had no gene match. Germline lookup yields CDR1 SGHRS and CDR2 YFSETQ. In nucleotides, the CDR3 is TGCGCCAGCAGCTTGGGGACAGGTTTTTTGGGCACTGAAGCTTTCTTT. It codes for CASSLGTGFLGTEAFF.

This clonotype showed up many times. V gene TRBV7-3 combines with J gene TRBJ1-1; D gene uncertain. The CDR3 runs 13 residues. The V gene lost 1 base and the J gene lost 3 bases, with 6 bases spanning the gap. Germline CDR1 SGHTA, CDR2 FQGTGA. The DNA of the CDR3 is TGTGCCAGCAGCTTAAGGTGGGACACTGAAGCTTTCTTT. Protein: CASSLRWDTEAFF.

This chain links TRBV4-2 with TRBJ2-3; 12 bases are shared with TRBD2. Trimming removed 1 base from V and 7 bases from J; junction bases left unmatched: 6. Germline loops: CDR1 LGHNA, CDR2 YNFKEQ. This CDR3 contains 16 residues. The CDR3 DNA sequence: TGTGCCAGCAGCCAAGGTGCTAGCGGGGGGGATTATACGCAGTATTTT. It encodes CASSQGASGGDYTQYF.

This clonotype was recorded at least ten times. The chain uses TRBV25-1 and TRBJ2-5; D gene uncertain. There are 11 residues in the CDR3. V was trimmed by 1 base and J by 5 bases, leaving 2 bases between them. The germline CDR1 and CDR2 sequences are MGHDK and SYGVNS. In nucleotides, the CDR3 is TGTGCCAGCAGTGAATGGGAGACCCAGTACTTC. This sequence encodes CASSEWETQYF. The whole variable domain, remainder taken from reference TRBV25-1 and TRBJ2-5, is EADIYQTPRYLVIGTGKKITLECSQTMGHDKMYWYQQDPGMELHLIHYSYGVNSTEKGDLSSESTVSRIRTEHFPLTLESARPSHTSQYLCASSEWETQYFGPGTRLLVL.

This clonotype was counted many times. The chain links TRBV7-2 to TRBJ2-3, with 7 bases identical to TRBD1. Per the germline V gene, CDR1 is SGHTA and CDR2 is FQGNSA. The CDR3 extends over 14 amino acids. The trim removed 5 bases at V and 2 bases at J, leaving 4 bases unmatched. CDR3 DNA sequence: TGTGCCAGCAGCCCGGGACAGCACACAGATACGCAGTATTTT. Translation: CASSPGQHTDTQYF.